This T cell receptor (beta chain) emerged from a study of neoadjuvant anti-PD-1 for oral cavity cancer (dated by TCRdb to about 2021). Background for the entire study: Before curative-intent surgical resection, most patients were given three to four biweekly doses of nivolumab at 3 mg/kg. The parent correlative cohort had about eleven patients and a response rate of roughly 34%. Responders were defined as patients with complete response, partial response or stable disease by RECIST 1.1; non-responders were defined as patients with progression. Patients who did not progress were given a fourth nivolumab dose at about day 43 and had definitive surgical resection on days 50-56.

Clipping removes 6 bases from V and 5 bases from J, with 7 as the unmatched junction base count. The germline V gene specifies KGHSH as CDR1 and LQKENI as CDR2. Inclusive of the bounding cysteine and phenylalanine, the CDR3 is 14 residues long. The retained sequence is limited to the CDR3, 42 bases, with the frame set at the first base. For deep sequencing, each PBMC sample was run in six replicates, with libraries mostly built from 400 to 500 ng of input genomic DNA. Following the manufacturer's instructions, the team built TCRbeta libraries using the immunoSEQ hsTCRbeta kit. An Illumina NovaSeq 6000 S4 flow cell was used to sequence the final libraries, which had first been combined to 3 nM. The authors' analysis ran thus. Raw data preprocessing and quality control were performed with the immunoSEQ Analyzer. The analysis was limited to productive rearrangements, and each clonotype was defined by a unique CDR3 amino acid sequence. Repertoire clonality was estimated as the Gini-Simpson index, which was calculated using the R package tcR. Student's t test was used to compare Gini indices, while Pearson correlation assessed associations with tumor size change. This is the immuneACCESS table as TCRdb keeps it, with only in-frame sequences that have V and J called. A part of the clones is gone; compared with another copy, unresolved V genes explain less than half, and the rest is unexplained. Clonal size and the V and J genes are those of that table, whereas D and trimming came from the DNA. The sample contains around 60,000 clones, approximately 79% of them found a single time. The biggest ten clones account for 2% to 3% of the sample.

In the paper's terms, the time point label means: before neoadjuvant nivolumab. The patients had newly diagnosed stage II-IVA oral cavity squamous cell carcinoma and had not received any prior systemic or radiation treatment. The cohort consisted of patients with HPV-negative, locally advanced oral cavity squamous cell carcinoma. No culture maintenance or expansion was done, as the peripheral blood mononuclear cells went straight to analysis. The samples were drawn from a longitudinal correlative study tied to a single-arm phase II trial testing neoadjuvant nivolumab in oral cavity squamous cell carcinoma. Subject-matched pre- and post-treatment PBMCs and tumors from three responders and three non-responders underwent genomic DNA-based TCRbeta sequencing. Peripheral blood mononuclear cells were drawn once before nivolumab treatment and a second time after treatment, when surgery took place. Genomic DNA was isolated from PBMCs using the Maxwell RSC DNA from Cells kit.

Beyond this particular receptor, the publication reports: Only a few patients per response group were included in the TCR analyses, and larger cohorts for validation were called for by the authors. Higher pretreatment blood TCRbeta clonality and lower post-treatment tumor TCRbeta clonality were correlated with higher pretreatment blood Treg/Th17 ratios. After neoadjuvant nivolumab, non-responders showed significantly higher T cell clonality (Gini index) in PBMCs than responders did.

Worth noting for this clone: Which antigen it targets is not known. No base-level quality is on record; no much larger clone is a single base apart.

The sample consisted of PBMCs, taken before nivolumab (anti-PD-1) treatment. The chain is assembled from TRBV18 and TRBJ1-1; 9 junctional bases match TRBD1. The TCR sequence derives from a person between 40 and 85 years old with oral cavity squamous cell carcinoma. This receptor has the CDR3 CASSLDRGSTEAFF. Here is the DNA: TGTGCCAGCTCTCTTGACAGGGGGAGTACTGAAGCTTTCTTT.